The 2 T cell receptor beta chains below come from one sample, sequenced in a study of response to subunit inactivated influenza vaccine (dated by TCRdb to 2016 to 2019). Libraries were built with RT-PCR. The sample was run on an Illumina HiSeq 2500. TCRdb reworked the public reads: Q25 trimming with fastp, MiXCR clone assembly, productive beta chains retained. Under each unique CDR3 protein, matching rows form one entry showing the most common genes and DNA. Counted in this sample were 500,000 to 700,000 distinct CDR3 sequences; around 25% of them appeared once. Approximately 3% of the sample lies in the top ten. These same records also appear under a second study, on T cells expressing NK-cell markers. As that second paper reports: TCR beta cDNA libraries were prepared using 5'RACE template switching, which introduced a universal primer site and unique molecular identifiers.

Source: CD4+ T cells sorted from PBMCs, taken about 13 days after vaccination. All receptors come from a man aged 50 to 60 who received an inactivated influenza vaccine. Donor details come from another sample of the same person, matched by shared clones.

This clonotype was counted a few times. The chain recombines TRBV7-3 with TRBJ2-3; tentatively, D is TRBD2 (6 bases). CDR3 length: 14 residues. The V gene lost 1 base and the J gene lost 4 bases, with 9 bases spanning the gap. Germline V gene data show CDR1 as SGHTA and CDR2 as FQGTGA. The CDR3 loop is CASSLMGEADTQYF. The CDR3 DNA is TGTGCCAGCAGCTTAATGGGGGAGGCAGATACGCAGTATTTT.

The chain links TRBV6-5 to TRBJ1-2; D is perhaps TRBD1 (6 bases). V lost 7 bases, J lost 7 bases, and 19 bases lay in between. The CDR3 extends over 14 amino acids. Germline V CDR1 and CDR2: MNHEY, SVGAGI. In DNA form, the CDR3 reads TGTGCCAGCACTAACTCGAATGGGGGCGGTGGCTACACCTTC. It translates to CASTNSNGGGGYTF.